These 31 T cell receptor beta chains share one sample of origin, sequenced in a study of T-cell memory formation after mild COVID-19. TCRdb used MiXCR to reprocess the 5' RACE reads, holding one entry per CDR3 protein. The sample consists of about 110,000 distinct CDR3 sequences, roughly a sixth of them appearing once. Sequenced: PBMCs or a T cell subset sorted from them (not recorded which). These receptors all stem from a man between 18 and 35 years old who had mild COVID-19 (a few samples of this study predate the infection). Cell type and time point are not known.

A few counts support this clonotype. The CDR3 sequence: CSACTGGSYSGEQFF. In nucleotides, the CDR3 is TGCAGTGCCTGTACGGGGGGCTCCTATTCGGGGGAGCAGTTCTTC. The rearrangement links TRBV20-1 to TRBJ2-1; perhaps TRBD2 as D (7 bases). Germline CDR1 DFQATT, CDR2 SNEGSKA (reference sequence). CDR3 length: 15 amino acids. The ends were cut back, 6 bases at V and 10 bases at J, with 25 bases in the middle.

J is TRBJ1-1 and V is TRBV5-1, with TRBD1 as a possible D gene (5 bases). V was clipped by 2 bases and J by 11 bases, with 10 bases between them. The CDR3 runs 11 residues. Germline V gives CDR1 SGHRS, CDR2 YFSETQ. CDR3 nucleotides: TGCGCCAGCAGCTTTGGGGCAGATGCTTTCTTT. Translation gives CASSFGADAFF.

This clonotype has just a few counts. The CDR3 is CASSRGQTDADTQYF. CDR3 bases: TGCGCCAGCAGCCGGGGACAGACAGACGCAGATACGCAGTATTTT. The chain carries TRBV5-1 and TRBJ2-3; 7 nucleotides align to TRBD1. The CDR3 sequence is 15 residues long. CDR1 SGHRS and CDR2 YFSETQ come from the germline V gene. The V gene end was trimmed by 4 bases and the J gene end by 4 bases; junction bases not matched to a gene: 9.

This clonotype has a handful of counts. The CDR3 nucleotides are TGCGCCAGCAGCCAAGGGGCGGGGGGGCTCAATGAGCAGTTCTTC. This encodes CASSQGAGGLNEQFF. The chain combines TRBV4-1 with TRBJ2-1, with TRBD2 identical over 9 bases. Unmatched junction bases numbered 4, after V lost 1 base and J lost 6 bases. Germline loops: CDR1 MGHRA, CDR2 YSYEKL. CDR3 length equals 15 residues.

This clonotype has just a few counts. DNA of the CDR3: TGTGCCAGCAGCTTGGTCGGGGGTCGTCACATTCAGTACTTC. Its translation is CASSLVGGRHIQYF. This chain uses TRBV28 with TRBJ2-4, with TRBD2 as a possible D gene (6 bases). CDR3 size: 14 residues. Germline V CDR1 and CDR2: MDHEN, SYDVKM. V was pared by 6 bases and J by 8 bases, with 17 bases between.

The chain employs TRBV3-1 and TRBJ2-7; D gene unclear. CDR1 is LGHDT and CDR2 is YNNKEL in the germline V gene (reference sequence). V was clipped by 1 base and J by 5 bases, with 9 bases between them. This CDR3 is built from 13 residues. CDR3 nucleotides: TGTGCCAGCAGCCAAGCCTCCGCGAACGAGCAGTACTTC. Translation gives CASSQASANEQYF.

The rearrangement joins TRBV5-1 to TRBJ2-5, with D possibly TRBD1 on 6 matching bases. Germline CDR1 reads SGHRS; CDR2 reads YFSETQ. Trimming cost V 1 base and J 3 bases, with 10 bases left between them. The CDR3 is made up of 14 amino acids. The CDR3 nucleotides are TGCGCCAGCAGCTTGTCACAGGGAGAAGAGACCCAGTACTTC. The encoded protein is CASSLSQGEETQYF.

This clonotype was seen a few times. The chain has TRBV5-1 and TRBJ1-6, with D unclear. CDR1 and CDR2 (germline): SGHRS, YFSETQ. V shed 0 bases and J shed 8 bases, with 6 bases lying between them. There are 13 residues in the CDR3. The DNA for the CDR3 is TGCGCCAGCAGCTTGGGAACAGATTCACCCCTCCACTTT. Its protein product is CASSLGTDSPLHF.

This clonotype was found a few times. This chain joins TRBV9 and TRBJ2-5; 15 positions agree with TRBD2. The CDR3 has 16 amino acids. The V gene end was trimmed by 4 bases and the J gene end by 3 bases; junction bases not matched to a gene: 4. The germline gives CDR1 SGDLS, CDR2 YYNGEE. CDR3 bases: TGTGCCAGCAGCAGGACTAGCGGGGGGGTAAAAGAGACCCAGTACTTC. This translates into CASSRTSGGVKETQYF.

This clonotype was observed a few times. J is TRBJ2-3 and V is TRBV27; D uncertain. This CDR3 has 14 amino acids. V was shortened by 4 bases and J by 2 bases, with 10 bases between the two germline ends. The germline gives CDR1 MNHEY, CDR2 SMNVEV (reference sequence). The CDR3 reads CASSSAYNTDTQYF. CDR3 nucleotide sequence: TGTGCCAGCAGTTCGGCTTACAACACAGATACGCAGTATTTT.

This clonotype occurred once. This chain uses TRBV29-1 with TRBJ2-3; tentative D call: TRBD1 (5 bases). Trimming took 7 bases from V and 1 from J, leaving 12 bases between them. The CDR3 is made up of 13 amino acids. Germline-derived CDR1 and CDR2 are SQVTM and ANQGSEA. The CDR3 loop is CSASDSRTDTQYF. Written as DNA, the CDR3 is TGCAGCGCGTCTGACAGCCGCACAGATACGCAGTATTTT.

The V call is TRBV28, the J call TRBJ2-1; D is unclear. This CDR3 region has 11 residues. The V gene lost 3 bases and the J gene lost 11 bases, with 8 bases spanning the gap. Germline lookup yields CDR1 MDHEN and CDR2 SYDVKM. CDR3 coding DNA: TGTGCCAGCAGTTTTGCCCGCCAGCAGTTCTTC. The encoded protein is CASSFARQQFF.

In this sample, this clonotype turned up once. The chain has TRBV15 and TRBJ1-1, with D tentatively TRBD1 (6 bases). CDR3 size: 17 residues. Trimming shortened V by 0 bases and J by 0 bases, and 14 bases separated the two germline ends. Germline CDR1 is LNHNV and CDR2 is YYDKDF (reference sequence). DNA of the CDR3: TGTGCCACCAGCAGAGATTGGGGCGGGGGCCTGAACACTGAAGCTTTCTTT. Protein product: CATSRDWGGGLNTEAFF.

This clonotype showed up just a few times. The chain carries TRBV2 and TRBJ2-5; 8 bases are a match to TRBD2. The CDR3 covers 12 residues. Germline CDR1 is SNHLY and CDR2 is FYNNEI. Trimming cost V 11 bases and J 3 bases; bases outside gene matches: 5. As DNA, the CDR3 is TGTGCCCCCGGGGGGGGCGAAGAGACCCAGTACTTC. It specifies CAPGGGEETQYF.

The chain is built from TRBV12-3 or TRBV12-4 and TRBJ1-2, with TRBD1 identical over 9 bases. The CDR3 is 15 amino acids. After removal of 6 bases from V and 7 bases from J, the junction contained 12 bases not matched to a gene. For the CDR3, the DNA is TGTGCCAGCAGCCCCCGGGACAGGGAGGGCGTTGGCTACACCTTC. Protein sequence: CASSPRDREGVGYTF.

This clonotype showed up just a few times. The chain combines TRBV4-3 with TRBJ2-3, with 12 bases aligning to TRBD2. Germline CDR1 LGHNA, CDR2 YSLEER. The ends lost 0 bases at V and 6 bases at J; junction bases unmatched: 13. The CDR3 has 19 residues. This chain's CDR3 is CASSQEALAGGHRKDTQYF. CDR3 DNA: TGCGCCAGCAGCCAAGAGGCACTAGCGGGGGGCCATCGCAAGGATACGCAGTATTTT.

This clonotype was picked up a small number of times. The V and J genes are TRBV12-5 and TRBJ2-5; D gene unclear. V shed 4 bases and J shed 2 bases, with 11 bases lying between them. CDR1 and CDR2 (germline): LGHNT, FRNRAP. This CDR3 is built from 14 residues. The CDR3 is CASGSPPAQETQYF. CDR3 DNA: TGTGCTAGTGGTTCCCCCCCAGCTCAAGAGACCCAGTACTTC.

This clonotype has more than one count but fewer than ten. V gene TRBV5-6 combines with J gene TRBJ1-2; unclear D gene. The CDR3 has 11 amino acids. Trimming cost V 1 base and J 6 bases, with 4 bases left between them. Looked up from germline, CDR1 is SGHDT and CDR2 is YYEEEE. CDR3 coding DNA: TGTGCCAGCAGCTTGTTCGATGGCTACACCTTC. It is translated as CASSLFDGYTF. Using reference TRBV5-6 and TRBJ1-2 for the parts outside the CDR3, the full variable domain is DAGVTQSPTHLIKTRGQQVTLRCSPKSGHDTVSWYQQALGQGPQFIFQYYEEEERQRGNFPDRFSGHQFPNYSSELNVNALLLGDSALYLCASSLFDGYTFGSGTRLTVV.

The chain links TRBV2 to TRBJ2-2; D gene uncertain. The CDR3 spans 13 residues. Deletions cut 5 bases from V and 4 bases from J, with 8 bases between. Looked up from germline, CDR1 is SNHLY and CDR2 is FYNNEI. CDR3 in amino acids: CASSWGFTGELFF. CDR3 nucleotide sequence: TGTGCCAGCAGTTGGGGATTCACCGGGGAGCTGTTTTTT.

The CDR3 loop reads CASSPLVSHVAEAFF. CDR3 DNA sequence: TGCGCCAGCAGCCCTCTCGTTAGTCACGTCGCTGAAGCTTTCTTT. The chain carries TRBV5-1 and TRBJ1-1; D is undetermined. This CDR3 is built from 15 residues. CDR1 is SGHRS, CDR2 YFSETQ, per germline. Trimming removed 4 bases from V and 6 bases from J, with 19 bases in between.

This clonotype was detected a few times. The CDR3 sequence: CASSRITTDTQYF. The DNA for the CDR3 is TGTGCCAGCAGCCGGATTACCACAGATACGCAGTATTTT. V and J are TRBV5-5 and TRBJ2-3; D is uncertain. Germline V gives CDR1 SGHKS, CDR2 YYEKEE (reference sequence). V was clipped by 4 bases and J by 2 bases, with 8 bases between them. The CDR3 has 13 amino acids.

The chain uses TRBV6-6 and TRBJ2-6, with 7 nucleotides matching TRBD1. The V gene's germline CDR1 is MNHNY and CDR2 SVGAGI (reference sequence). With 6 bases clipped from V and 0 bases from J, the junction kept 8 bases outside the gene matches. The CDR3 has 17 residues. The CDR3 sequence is CASSPQGPYSGANVLTF. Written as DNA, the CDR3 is TGTGCCAGCAGCCCACAGGGGCCCTACTCTGGGGCCAACGTCCTGACTTTC.

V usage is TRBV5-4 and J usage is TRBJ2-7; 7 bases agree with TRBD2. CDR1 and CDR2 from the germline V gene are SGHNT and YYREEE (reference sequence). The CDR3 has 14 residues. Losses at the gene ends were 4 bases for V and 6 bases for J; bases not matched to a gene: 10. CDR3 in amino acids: CASSPGVWEGEQYV. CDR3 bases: TGTGCCAGCAGCCCTGGTGTATGGGAGGGCGAGCAGTACGTC.

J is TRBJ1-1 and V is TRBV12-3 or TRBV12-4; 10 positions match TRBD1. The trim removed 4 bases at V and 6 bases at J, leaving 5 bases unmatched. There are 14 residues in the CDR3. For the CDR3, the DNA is TGTGCCAGCAGTTCCTGGACAGGGGGTCCTGAAGCTTTCTTT. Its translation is CASSSWTGGPEAFF.

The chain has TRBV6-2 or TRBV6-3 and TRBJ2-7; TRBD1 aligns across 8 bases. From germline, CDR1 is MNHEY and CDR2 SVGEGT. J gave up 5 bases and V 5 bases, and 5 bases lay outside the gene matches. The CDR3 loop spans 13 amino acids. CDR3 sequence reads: CASSGQGGNEQYV. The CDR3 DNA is TGTGCCAGCAGTGGACAGGGTGGGAACGAGCAGTACGTC.

CDR3 loop: CASSMGGLAGPTDTQYF. CDR3 DNA: TGCGCCAGCAGCATGGGGGGGCTAGCGGGGCCCACAGATACGCAGTATTTT. V is TRBV5-1 and J is TRBJ2-3, with 9 positions matching TRBD2. With V trimmed by 4 bases and J by 2 bases, 11 bases remained unmatched. Germline lookup yields CDR1 SGHRS and CDR2 YFSETQ. This CDR3 region has 17 residues.

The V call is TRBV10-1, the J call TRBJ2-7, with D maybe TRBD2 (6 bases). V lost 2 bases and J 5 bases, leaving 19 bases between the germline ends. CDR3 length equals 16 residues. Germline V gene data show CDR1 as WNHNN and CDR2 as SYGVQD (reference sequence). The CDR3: CASSELAPGPPNEQYF. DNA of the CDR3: TGCGCCAGCAGTGAGCTAGCGCCGGGACCTCCAAACGAGCAGTACTTC.

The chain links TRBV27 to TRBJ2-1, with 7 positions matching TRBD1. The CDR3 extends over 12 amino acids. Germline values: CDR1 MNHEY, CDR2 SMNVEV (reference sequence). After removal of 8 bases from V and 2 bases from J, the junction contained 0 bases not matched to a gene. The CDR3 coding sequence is TGTGCCAGCGGGACAGCCTACAATGAGCAGTTCTTC. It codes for CASGTAYNEQFF.

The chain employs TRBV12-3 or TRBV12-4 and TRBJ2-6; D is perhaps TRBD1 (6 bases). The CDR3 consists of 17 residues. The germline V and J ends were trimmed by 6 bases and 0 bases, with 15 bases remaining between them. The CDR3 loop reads CASRRQVGPSGANVLTF. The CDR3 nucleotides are TGTGCCAGCAGGAGACAGGTGGGACCCTCTGGGGCCAACGTCCTGACTTTC.

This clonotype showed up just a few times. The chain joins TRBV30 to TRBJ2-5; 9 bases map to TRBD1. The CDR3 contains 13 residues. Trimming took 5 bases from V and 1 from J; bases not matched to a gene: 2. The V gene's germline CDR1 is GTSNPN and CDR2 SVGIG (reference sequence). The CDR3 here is CAWEGQGQETQYF. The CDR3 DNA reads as TGTGCCTGGGAGGGACAGGGCCAAGAGACCCAGTACTTC. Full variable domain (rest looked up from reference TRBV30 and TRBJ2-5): SQTIHQWPATLVQPVGSPLSLECTVEGTSNPNLYWYRQAAGRGLQLLFYSVGIGQISSEVPQNLSASRPQDRQFILSSKKLLLSDSGFYLCAWEGQGQETQYFGPGTRLLVL.

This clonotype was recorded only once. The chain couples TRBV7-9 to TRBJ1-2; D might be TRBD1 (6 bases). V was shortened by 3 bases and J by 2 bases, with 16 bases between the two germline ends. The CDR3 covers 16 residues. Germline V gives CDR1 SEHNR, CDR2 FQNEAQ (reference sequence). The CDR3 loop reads CASSFGSGQVNYGYTF. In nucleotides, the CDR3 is TGTGCCAGCAGCTTTGGGTCGGGACAAGTCAACTATGGCTACACCTTC.